This T cell receptor (beta chain) originates from a study of blood T cell repertoires in COVID-19 (dated by TCRdb to between 2020 and 2021). A note on the overall study: Samples covering the acute and convalescent phases of COVID-19 were provided by collaborators in the United States, Italy and Spain. The material from the prospective study consisted of cDNA or gDNA derived from T cells, B-cell-depleted T cells, or PBMCs. Subjects who had been exposed to COVID-19, were actively infected with it, or had recovered from it provided the deeply sampled blood TCRbeta repertoires that made up the dataset. The repertoires were released in a freely available public database intended as a resource for research on the immune response to SARS-CoV-2. Samples came from the ongoing ImmuneRACE study (first 160 participants) plus 1,254 subjects from 6 global collaborators. The sample metadata nearly always contained a de-identified subject ID, COVID-19 status, age in years and sex. Where available, HLA class I and class II types were obtained from metadata supplied by the sample provider rather than from assay-based typing. General study outcomes and caveats: How much clinical and demographic metadata was included differed by source and by participant, and the metadata was provided uncurated.

V lost 2 bases and J lost 6 bases; the stretch between them is 15 bases long. As encoded in the germline V gene, CDR1 is SGHDT while CDR2 is YYEEEE. The CDR3, from cysteine to phenylalanine, totals 15 residues. The CDR3 DNA has 45 bases and is translated from base 1. Whole blood was collected in K2EDTA tubes by collaborating institutions according to the institutions' own protocols. For TCRbeta analysis, collaborators shipped samples as frozen whole blood, isolated PBMCs, or DNA extracted from either of those sample types. The immunoSEQ Assay, a bias-controlled multiplex PCR, was used to amplify TCRbeta CDR3 regions from genomic DNA. For the original study's pipeline: The number of nucleated cells in each sample was estimated from the amplification of reference gene primers within the assay. To quantify the absolute abundance of each unique TCRbeta CDR3 rearrangement, sequence reads were collapsed and filtered. Productive Simpson clonality was computed per sample as the square root of Simpson's diversity index over productive rearrangements. Not all clones reach the TCRdb copy of this immuneACCESS table, which keeps in-frame sequences only. Checked studies attribute under half of the gap to unresolved V genes and leave the rest unexplained. The DNA gave D and trimming, while V, J and clone size come from that table. In all, the sample holds almost 100,000 clones, and roughly nine tenths of those were seen once. Jointly, the top ten make up around 10% of the sample.

As to this clone: Its antigen remains undetermined. Base qualities are not provided; no much larger clone lies one nucleotide away.

Sequenced sample: peripheral blood. This receptor chain uses TRBV5-6 and TRBJ2-1; TRBD1 might be the D gene, on 6 matching bases. This clonotype was obtained from a man aged 45-60 years with acute or convalescent COVID-19. The DNA reads as follows: TGTGCCAGCAGCTTCGACCGGACAGACCTCAATGAGCAGTTCTTC. Its translation is CASSFDRTDLNEQFF.